These T cell receptor beta chains were read from a single sample in a study of shared clonotypes between healthy human individuals. Method: immunoSEQ multiplex PCR; TCRdb's copy keeps in-frame clones and lacks some. Altogether some 490,000 clones are present, approximately 84% being singletons, with the ten largest covering 10% to 15%. The sequenced material came from PBMCs. Receptors were obtained from a woman in her forties in good health. Some clones in this sample may be carry-over from other donors' samples. CDR3s include the opening cysteine and the closing phenylalanine or tryptophan. The D gene is left open where the match is weak. Size values are once, few and many counts, or a class for expanded clones, and some rows have none.

CDR3nt | CDR3aa | abundance | v_gene | d_gene | j_gene
TGTGCCAGCAGCATAGCGGGAGGGTCCCACGGGGAGCTGTTTTTT | CASSIAGGSHGELFF | - | TRBV6-5 | TRBD2 | TRBJ2-2
TGTGCCAGCATTGCCGACGGGGGTGGTGAGCAGTTCTTC | CASIADGGGEQFF | - | TRBV2 | - | TRBJ2-1
TGTGCCAGCAGCTTGCAGGGTTTAAGGGAGCTGTTTTTT | CASSLQGLRELFF | - | TRBV5-5 | - | TRBJ2-2
TGTGCCAGCAGCCAAGGGGCATGGGTAACCATCGAATTCTTC | CASSQGAWVTIEFF | few | TRBV7-9 | - | TRBJ2-1
TGTGCCTGGAGTTTTGGGATGGTCCAAGAGACCCAGTACTTC | CAWSFGMVQETQYF | - | TRBV30 | - | TRBJ2-5
TGTGCCAGCAGCTTAGTCGGACTAGCGGGAGGGGAGCAGTTCTTC | CASSLVGLAGGEQFF | - | TRBV7-9 | TRBD2 | TRBJ2-1
TGTGCCAGCAGAAGGACTAGCGGGAGAATCTACGAGCAGTACTTC | CASRRTSGRIYEQYF | - | TRBV28 | TRBD2 | TRBJ2-7
TGTGCCAGCTCACCTCATCCCCCCCCCTACGAGCAGTACTTC | CASSPHPPPYEQYF | - | TRBV18 | - | TRBJ2-7
TGTGCCAGCTCAGCCGGGACATCTAACTACGAGCAGTACTTC | CASSAGTSNYEQYF | - | TRBV18 | - | TRBJ2-7
TGTGCCTGGAGAAGCATGGGAGGAGAGATAATCACAGATACGCAGTATTTT | CAWRSMGGEIITDTQYF | - | TRBV30 | - | TRBJ2-3
TGCAGCGTTGGAGGACAGGGCGCTAACTATGGCTACACCTTC | CSVGGQGANYGYTF | - | TRBV29-1 | TRBD1 | TRBJ1-2
TGTGCCACCAGCAGAGAGAGGGGAGGGGCAGATACGCAGTATTTT | CATSRERGGADTQYF | few | TRBV15 | TRBD2 | TRBJ2-3
TGTGCCAGCAGCTTCGGCGGGAGGGTCTACGAGCAGTACTTC | CASSFGGRVYEQYF | once | TRBV7-8 | TRBD2 | TRBJ2-7
TGTGCCAGCAGCCAACGGGGATTTGCTGAAGCTTTCTTT | CASSQRGFAEAFF | - | TRBV7-3 | - | TRBJ1-1
TGTGCCAGCAGCTCCCGGTCAGGGGGGAGTCAGCCCCAGCATTTT | CASSSRSGGSQPQHF | - | TRBV7-2 | TRBD1 | TRBJ1-5
TGTGCCAGCAGTGAAGATAGGGCGGTGGTGTGGCAGTACTTC | CASSEDRAVVWQYF | - | TRBV2 | - | TRBJ2-7
TGTGCCAGCAGTACAGCGGGAGGGCCTCTAGAGCAGTACTTC | CASSTAGGPLEQYF | - | TRBV7-2 | TRBD2 | TRBJ2-7
TGTGCCAGCAGCCCGGGACCGACCGCCTCTGGAAACACCATATATTTT | CASSPGPTASGNTIYF | - | TRBV7-8 | - | TRBJ1-3
TGCAGCGTTAGTAAGGGGCTCAATGAGCAGTTCTTC | CSVSKGLNEQFF | - | TRBV29-1 | - | TRBJ2-1
TGTGCCAGTAGTACAGGGACTAGCGGGATCCAGTACTTC | CASSTGTSGIQYF | few | TRBV19 | TRBD2 | TRBJ2-4
TGCGCCAGCAGCCAGGTCGGACTAGTCGCGCAGTTCTTC | CASSQVGLVAQFF | - | TRBV4-1 | TRBD2 | TRBJ2-1
TGCGCCAGCAGTGGGTTCCCCGGGACTAGCGGGAGTTACGACAATGAGCAGTTCTTC | CASSGFPGTSGSYDNEQFF | - | TRBV10-1 | TRBD2 | TRBJ2-1
TGTGCCAGCAGTTACCCCCCCCAACAGGGCACTGAAGCTTTCTTT | CASSYPPQQGTEAFF | - | TRBV6-6 | - | TRBJ1-1
TGTGCCAGCAGCGCCAACAATGGGCCGGGAGAGACCCAGTACTTC | CASSANNGPGETQYF | - | TRBV9 | - | TRBJ2-5
TGTGCCAGCACCCAGGGGACGGGAGGGCCGACACCCGGGGAGCTGTTTTTT | CASTQGTGGPTPGELFF | - | TRBV9 | TRBD2 | TRBJ2-2
TGTGCCAGCAGCTTATCTCCCAAGAGGGACACCATATATTTT | CASSLSPKRDTIYF | - | TRBV5-5 | - | TRBJ1-3
TGTGCCAGCAGCTCGACCGGGACCGGGAGGACTGAAGCTTTCTTT | CASSSTGTGRTEAFF | many | TRBV7-2 | - | TRBJ1-1
TGTGCCAGCAGCTTAAACGGCAATGAGCAGTTCTTC | CASSLNGNEQFF | - | TRBV7-3 | - | TRBJ2-1
TGTGCCAGCAGCTTAAGGGCAGGGGTCACTGAAGCTTTCTTT | CASSLRAGVTEAFF | - | TRBV7-3 | - | TRBJ1-1
TGTGCCAGCACCCCGACTAGCGGGAGGATGGGTTATGAGCAGTTCTTC | CASTPTSGRMGYEQFF | - | TRBV11-2 | TRBD2 | TRBJ2-1
TGTGCCAGTAGTATGGAGACTAACCGTGAAGCTTTCTTT | CASSMETNREAFF | - | TRBV19 | - | TRBJ1-1
TGTGCCAGCAGTGAATATACAGCCCAATACGAGCAGTACTTC | CASSEYTAQYEQYF | - | TRBV6-1 | - | TRBJ2-7
TGTGCCAGCAGCGAGGGTGTCTCTGGAAACACCATATATTTT | CASSEGVSGNTIYF | - | TRBV7-2 | - | TRBJ1-3
TGTGCCAGCAGTCCGCCCTGGTACTTC | CASSPPWYF | once | TRBV7-9 | - | TRBJ2-5
TGCGCCAGCAGTGAGTCGGGACTAGCGATCAATGAGCAGTTCTTC | CASSESGLAINEQFF | - | TRBV10-1 | TRBD2 | TRBJ2-1